This T cell receptor (beta chain) was found in a study of OX40 agonist ivuxolimab in advanced cancers. Study-level information: Patients with hepatocellular carcinoma, melanoma, renal cell or head and neck cancer made up the dose-escalation patients. Of the patients, three showed partial responses, one with hepatocellular carcinoma and two with cutaneous melanoma.

This clone is a singleton in its sample. Its antigen is unidentified. The junction differs from germline at one of its ends, possibly a read error. Regarding the study as a whole: At doses 0.1 to 3.0 mg/kg, CD4+ and CD8+ clones expanded. Researchers report that CD8+ T cells had, on average, more expanded clones than CD4+.

Generated by immunoSEQ multiplex PCR, the TCRdb table keeps only in-frame clones and is missing some. The repertoire holds some 47,000 clones, with 80% as singletons. The V gene's germline CDR1 is ENHRY and CDR2 SYGVKD. This CDR3 contains 15 residues. This specimen consisted of CD4+ or CD8+ T cells sorted from blood, obtained in a trial of the OX40 agonist ivuxolimab. This chain uses TRBV10-3 with TRBJ2-3, with D uncertain. This clonotype was obtained from an adult with an advanced solid tumor such as melanoma, head and neck, liver or kidney cancer. The DNA of the CDR3 is TGTGTCATCAGTGAGTCAGGACGGAGCACAGATACGCAGTATTTT. Translating it yields CVISESGRSTDTQYF.